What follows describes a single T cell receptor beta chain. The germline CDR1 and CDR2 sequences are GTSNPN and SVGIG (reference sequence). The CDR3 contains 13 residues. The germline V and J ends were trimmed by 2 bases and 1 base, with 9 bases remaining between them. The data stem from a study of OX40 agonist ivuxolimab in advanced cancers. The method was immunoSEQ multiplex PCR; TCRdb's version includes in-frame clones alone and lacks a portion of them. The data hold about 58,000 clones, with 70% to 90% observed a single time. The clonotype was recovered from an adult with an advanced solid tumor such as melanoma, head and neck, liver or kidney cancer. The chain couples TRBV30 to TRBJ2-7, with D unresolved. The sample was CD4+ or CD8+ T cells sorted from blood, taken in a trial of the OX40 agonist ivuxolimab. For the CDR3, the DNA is TGTGCCTGGAGTTCAGGTGTGTCCTACGAGCAGTACTTC. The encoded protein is CAWSSGVSYEQYF.